The 25 T cell receptor beta chains below come from one sample, sequenced in a study of beta chain features in type 1 diabetes (dated by TCRdb to the late 2010s). Library generation was performed with the immunoSEQ multiplex PCR assay. All of the isolated RNA was reverse transcribed with the High Capacity cDNA Reverse Transcription Kit, so expressed TCRB transcripts were sequenced. TCRdb re-hosts the immuneACCESS table, in-frame sequences only. Its copies lack some clones; in the studies checked, an unresolved V gene accounts for under half of them, and the cause for the rest is not known. Recorded for this sample are 300,000 to 400,000 clones; 9.6% of them occurred a single time. Over 0.45% of the sample is in the top ten clones. These receptors' targets are unknown. On the study overall, not on this receptor specifically: Type 1 diabetes patients showed a moderate but significant shortening of TCRB CDR3 length in all four CD4+ subsets.

Sequencing was carried out using central memory CD4+ T cells from blood. These TCRs come from a man younger than 45 with type 1 diabetes.

This chain connects TRBV6-6 to TRBJ2-7, with D unresolved. Germline CDR1 reads MNHNY; CDR2 reads SVGAGI (reference sequence). V dropped 4 bases and J dropped 3 bases, with 13 bases sitting between them. The CDR3 consists of 14 residues. CDR3: CASSSGSLYYEQYF. The CDR3 region has the DNA TGTGCCAGCAGTTCGGGCAGTTTATACTACGAGCAGTACTTC.

The V and J genes are TRBV5-4 and TRBJ2-7, with TRBD1 identical over 8 bases. With V trimmed by 4 bases and J by 6 bases, 12 bases remained unmatched. From germline, CDR1 is SGHNT and CDR2 YYREEE (reference sequence). This CDR3 has 15 amino acids. CDR3 nucleotide sequence: TGTGCCAGCAGCCCACCAAGCGGACAGGGCCGCGAGCAGTACTTC. It translates to CASSPPSGQGREQYF.

This clone came up a few times. The chain has TRBV28 and TRBJ1-5; the D gene is possibly TRBD1 (5 bases). The V end lost 1 base, the J end lost 11 bases, and 9 bases lay between the germline ends. There are 12 residues in the CDR3. CDR1 MDHEN and CDR2 SYDVKM come from the germline V gene. The chain's CDR3 is CASSLFPGAQHF. The CDR3 coding sequence is TGTGCCAGCAGTTTATTCCCGGGGGCCCAGCATTTT.

This clone appeared a single time. The chain uses TRBV29-1 and TRBJ2-3; possible D gene TRBD1, 5 bases. This CDR3 has 15 residues. Germline V gene sequence: CDR1 SQVTM, CDR2 ANQGSEA. V lost 7 bases and J 4 bases, leaving 21 bases between the germline ends. In DNA, the CDR3 is TGCAGCGCCCGGAGTCCGGCAGGGTGGGCAGATACGCAGTATTTT. As protein: CSARSPAGWADTQYF.

This chain uses TRBV23-1 with TRBJ2-5, with TRBD2 identical over 9 bases. TRBV23-1 is filed as an ORF, its function uncertain. With V trimmed by 2 bases and J by 7 bases, 11 bases remained unmatched. This CDR3 has 16 amino acids. The chain's CDR3 is CASSQGRSGGWGTQYF. CDR3 bases: TGCGCCAGCAGTCAAGGCCGTAGCGGGGGCTGGGGGACCCAGTACTTC.

In its sample, this clone was seen a few times. V is TRBV9 and J is TRBJ2-5, with 8 bases identical to TRBD1. V gave up 7 bases and J gave up 0 bases; unmatched junction bases: 8. CDR1 SGDLS and CDR2 YYNGEE come from the germline V gene. This CDR3 is built from 15 residues. CDR3 DNA sequence: TGTGCCAGCGCCCGACAGGGGTGGCACCAAGAGACCCAGTACTTC. Its protein is CASARQGWHQETQYF.

A single count supports this clone. The CDR3 reads CASSLPGSYGYTF. The CDR3 DNA is TGTGCCAGCAGCTTGCCGGGGAGCTATGGCTACACCTTC. This chain links TRBV7-9 with TRBJ1-2; D gene uncertain. This CDR3 comprises 13 residues. Germline CDR1 is SEHNR and CDR2 is FQNEAQ (reference sequence). Trimming stripped 3 bases from V and 4 bases from J, with 9 bases between.

The J gene is TRBJ1-5, the V gene TRBV7-3; a weak D match, TRBD1 (6 bases). The V end lost 5 bases, the J end lost 2 bases, and 22 bases lay between the germline ends. Germline values: CDR1 SGHTA, CDR2 FQGTGA. The CDR3 is made up of 18 amino acids. Here the CDR3 DNA reads TGTGCCAGCAGCCCTCAGCCCATAGGGACAAATGGCAATCAGCCCCAGCATTTT. This translates into CASSPQPIGTNGNQPQHF.

The CDR3 sequence is CASSLEPLAGDEQFF. For the CDR3, the DNA is TGCGCCAGCAGCTTAGAACCCCTAGCGGGAGATGAGCAGTTCTTC. The gene calls are TRBV5-1 and TRBJ2-1, with 10 bases fitting TRBD2. Looked up from germline, CDR1 is SGHRS and CDR2 is YFSETQ. There are 15 residues in the CDR3. The J segment lost 8 bases and the V segment lost 2 bases, leaving 7 bases of the junction unmatched.

This clone was recorded only once. The identical CDR3 is also encoded by other nucleotide sequences in the sample. CDR3 DNA sequence: TGTGCCAGCAGCGTAGGGGGGAGAGCCACCGGGGAGCTGTTTTTT. Its translation: CASSVGGRATGELFF. The J gene is TRBJ2-2, the V gene TRBV9; the D gene could be TRBD1 or TRBD2 (5 bases each). Deletions cut 0 bases from V and 4 bases from J, with 10 bases between. The CDR3 loop spans 15 amino acids. In germline, CDR1 is SGDLS, CDR2 YYNGEE.

This clone was recorded a few times. V usage is TRBV19 and J usage is TRBJ2-7, with TRBD1 identical over 7 bases. The CDR3 contains 12 residues. Germline CDR1 LNHDA, CDR2 SQIVND (reference sequence). The trim removed 5 bases at V and 3 bases at J, leaving 1 base unmatched. Written as DNA, the CDR3 is TGTGCCAGTAGTGGGGACAGCTACGAGCAGTACTTC. Protein sequence: CASSGDSYEQYF.

This clone occurred a few times. The chain combines TRBV27 with TRBJ2-1, with TRBD1 identical over 7 bases. The CDR3 spans 15 residues. Trimming cost V 2 bases and J 3 bases; bases outside gene matches: 4. Germline V CDR1 and CDR2: MNHEY, SMNVEV (reference sequence). CDR3 protein: CASSLGRQGYNEQFF. Here the CDR3 DNA reads TGTGCCAGCAGTTTAGGCCGACAGGGCTACAATGAGCAGTTCTTC.

This clone has more than one count but fewer than ten. The V and J genes are TRBV27 and TRBJ2-6; D remains unclear. Trimming cost V 8 bases and J 2 bases, with 7 bases left between them. The CDR3 contains 13 residues. Looked up from germline, CDR1 is MNHEY and CDR2 is SMNVEV (reference sequence). The CDR3 protein is CASRIPGANVLTF. The DNA of the CDR3 is TGTGCCAGCCGGATTCCTGGGGCCAACGTCCTGACTTTC.

This clone was counted at least ten times. CDR3 sequence reads: CASSPQDREQYF. DNA for the CDR3: TGTGCCAGCAGCCCGCAGGACCGCGAGCAGTACTTC. The chain is built from TRBV7-9 and TRBJ2-7; no clear D gene. Trimming took off 5 bases at V and 6 bases at J, with 11 bases between the two ends. Germline CDR1 and CDR2: SEHNR and FQNEAQ (reference sequence). This CDR3 is built from 12 residues.

This rearrangement joins TRBV5-1 to TRBJ2-1; D may be TRBD2 (5 bases). Trimming shortened V by 3 bases and J by 6 bases, and 13 bases separated the two germline ends. Germline CDR1 and CDR2: SGHRS and YFSETQ. The CDR3 is 14 amino acids. CDR3 coding DNA: TGCGCCAGCAGCTGGAGCGGAAGCACCAATGAGCAGTTCTTC. Its protein is CASSWSGSTNEQFF.

Ten or more counts support this clone. DNA for the CDR3: TGTGCCAGTGGGGGAGCGGGACGCACCGGGGAGCTGTTTTTT. Translated, it gives CASGGAGRTGELFF. V gene TRBV7-2 combines with J gene TRBJ2-2; 7 bases are shared with TRBD2. This CDR3 is 14 amino acids long. Trimming cost V 9 bases and J 4 bases; bases outside gene matches: 8. The germline CDR1 and CDR2 sequences are SGHTA and FQGNSA.

This clone was observed a handful of times. The chain joins TRBV6-5 to TRBJ2-2; the D call may be TRBD1 or TRBD2 (5 bases each). Looked up from germline, CDR1 is MNHEY and CDR2 is SVGAGI. The CDR3 sequence is 14 residues long. V dropped 5 bases and J dropped 6 bases, with 13 bases sitting between them. The CDR3 coding sequence is TGTGCCAGCAGTCCCTCCCGGGGCCCCGGGGAGCTGTTTTTT. Its protein is CASSPSRGPGELFF.

This clone came up many times. The chain has TRBV7-9 and TRBJ2-3; 7 bases match TRBD1. Germline trimming cut 4 bases from V and 0 bases from J; bases unmatched to any gene: 1. The CDR3 has 14 residues. The germline CDR1 and CDR2 sequences are SEHNR and FQNEAQ (reference sequence). The CDR3 DNA sequence: TGTGCCAGCAGCTGGGGACAGAGCACAGATACGCAGTATTTT. Encoded protein: CASSWGQSTDTQYF. The full variable domain, with the rest looked up from reference TRBV7-9 and TRBJ2-3, is DTGVSQNPRHKITKRGQNVTFRCDPISEHNRLYWYRQTLGQGPEFLTYFQNEAQLEKSRLLSDRFSAERPKGSFSTLEIQRTEQGDSAMYLCASSWGQSTDTQYFGPGTRLTVL.

The chain recombines TRBV7-4 with TRBJ2-1; TRBD1 might be the D (9 bases). This CDR3 spans 17 amino acids. CDR1 SGHVT and CDR2 SQSDAQ come from the germline V gene. Trimming took off 4 bases at V and 8 bases at J, with 24 bases between the two ends. CDR3 region: CASSSTGGMAGGDEQFF. CDR3 nucleotide sequence: TGTGCCAGCAGCTCCACAGGGGGCATGGCGGGAGGAGATGAGCAGTTCTTC.

V usage is TRBV11-2 and J usage is TRBJ1-1; D perhaps matches TRBD1 (5 bases). V lost 2 bases and J lost 0, with 13 bases in between. CDR1 and CDR2 (germline): SGHAT, FQNNGV. This CDR3 is 16 amino acids long. In DNA form, the CDR3 reads TGTGCCAGCAGCTTAAAGGTGGGGACCCTGAACACTGAAGCTTTCTTT. This codes for CASSLKVGTLNTEAFF.

J is TRBJ2-1 and V is TRBV27, with TRBD2 matching over 7 bases. After removal of 3 bases from V and 6 bases from J, the junction contained 8 bases not matched to a gene. Looked up from germline, CDR1 is MNHEY and CDR2 is SMNVEV (reference sequence). This CDR3 has 15 residues. The CDR3 DNA reads as TGTGCCAGCAGTTTCAGCCCGGGGGGACGCAATGAGCAGTTCTTC. Translation: CASSFSPGGRNEQFF.

The CDR3 loop is CASRRLLRDNQPQHF. The CDR3 bases are TGTGCCAGCAGAAGGTTACTGCGTGACAATCAGCCCCAGCATTTT. The chain has TRBV2 and TRBJ1-5, with unresolved D. In germline, CDR1 is SNHLY, CDR2 FYNNEI. Trimming stripped 6 bases from V and 3 bases from J, with 15 bases between. CDR3 length equals 15 residues.

This clone was recorded a few times. DNA for the CDR3: TGTGCCAGCAGTGACGAACAGACAGGCAATGAAAAACTGTTTTTT. Its protein product is CASSDEQTGNEKLFF. V and J are TRBV2 and TRBJ1-4, with a weak D call TRBD1 (6 bases). Looked up from germline, CDR1 is SNHLY and CDR2 is FYNNEI. Trimming removed 3 bases from V and 5 bases from J, with 13 bases in between. This CDR3 is 15 amino acids long.

This clone has just a few counts. The chain is built from TRBV10-1 and TRBJ2-1, with D unresolved. Deletions cut 2 bases from V and 5 bases from J, with 4 bases between. Germline V gene lookup returns CDR1 WNHNN and CDR2 SYGVQD (reference sequence). This CDR3 comprises 12 residues. The CDR3 sequence: CASSERNNEQFF. CDR3 nucleotide sequence: TGCGCCAGCAGTGAGCGCAACAATGAGCAGTTCTTC.

V gene TRBV7-2 combines with J gene TRBJ2-1; 7 bases line up with TRBD2. Germline V gives CDR1 SGHTA, CDR2 FQGNSA. The V segment lost 4 bases and the J segment 5 bases; nucleotides outside the gene matches: 8. The CDR3 totals 15 residues. CDR3 in amino acids: CASSSGLVVNNEQFF. The CDR3 DNA reads as TGTGCCAGCAGCTCTGGACTAGTGGTAAACAATGAGCAGTTCTTC.